This T cell receptor beta chain was captured in a study of cytomegalovirus exposure and HLA in healthy donors. For the study at large: Early released data comprised approximately 85 million unique TCRs from HLA-typed donors.

Germline V lookup: CDR1 MGHRA, CDR2 YSYEKL. The CDR3 contains 15 residues. Unmatched junction bases numbered 2, after V lost 0 bases and J lost 4 bases. This clone was seen a handful of times. The PCR was carried out with 60 Vbeta primers and 13 Jbeta primers. Assay: immunoSEQ multiplex PCR; the TCRdb copy retains only in-frame clones and omits some. The repertoire includes around 130,000 clones, 8% to 9.5% of them detected once, and about 5.5% sits in the top ten. Sequenced sample: PBMCs. This chain links TRBV4-1 with TRBJ1-5; 8 bases fit TRBD1. The clonotype was recovered from a man aged 35 to 55 in good health and CMV-seronegative. The DNA for the CDR3 is TGCGCCAGCAGCCAAGATCGACAGGGGAATCAGCCCCAGCATTTT. It translates to CASSQDRQGNQPQHF.